One and the same sample provided the 25 T cell receptor beta chains below, sequenced in a study of beta chain features in type 1 diabetes (dated by TCRdb to the late 2010s). Library method: the immunoSEQ multiplex PCR assay. The High Capacity cDNA Reverse Transcription Kit was used to reverse transcribe all of the isolated RNA, meaning that expressed TCRB transcripts were what got sequenced. The clones in this table, taken by TCRdb from immuneACCESS, are in-frame only. Not every clone is retained; where verified, under half of the shortfall comes from an unresolved V gene, and the cause of the rest is unknown. The sample records under 900,000 clones, roughly 16% of which are singletons. The ten largest account for 0.02% to 0.03% of the sample. Input material: naive CD4+ T cells from blood. The cell subset or site label, read with the paper, signifies: true naive CD4+ T cells. These receptors all come from a young woman in good health.

The chain is built from TRBV5-4 and TRBJ2-1; the match to TRBD2 covers 7 bases. With V trimmed by 3 bases and J by 7 bases, 7 bases remained unmatched. There are 14 residues in the CDR3. Germline V gene data show CDR1 as SGHNT and CDR2 as YYREEE (reference sequence). DNA of the CDR3: TGTGCCAGCAGCTCCGCGTCGGGAGGTAATGAGCAGTTCTTC. Translation gives CASSSASGGNEQFF. Supplemented by reference TRBV5-4 and TRBJ2-1, the full variable domain reads ETGVTQSPTHLIKTRGQQVTLRCSSQSGHNTVSWYQQALGQGPQFIFQYYREEENGRGNFPPRFSGLQFPNYSSELNVNALELDDSALYLCASSSASGGNEQFFGPGTRLTVL.

This clone was observed a handful of times. This rearrangement joins TRBV18 to TRBJ2-7; tentative D call: TRBD2 (5 bases). Per the germline V gene, CDR1 is KGHSH and CDR2 is LQKENI. This CDR3 comprises 13 residues. The ends were cut back, 0 bases at V and 5 bases at J, with 8 bases in the middle. The CDR3 nucleotides read TGTGCCAGCTCACCACCGAACGGGGACGAGCAGTACTTC. Translating it yields CASSPPNGDEQYF.

The chain links TRBV28 to TRBJ2-2; 9 bases line up with TRBD2. V lost 1 base to trimming and J lost 4 bases; unmatched junction nucleotides: 4. The germline CDR1 and CDR2 sequences are MDHEN and SYDVKM. This CDR3 contains 16 residues. The CDR3 nucleotides are TGTGCCAGCAGTTTATTGGCGGGAGGGGGCACCGGGGAGCTGTTTTTT. This codes for CASSLLAGGGTGELFF.

This clone was seen a few times. The chain links TRBV4-2 to TRBJ1-5, with D possibly matching TRBD1 (6 bases). Trimming pared 0 bases from V and 2 bases from J, leaving 14 bases between. The CDR3 consists of 17 residues. Germline CDR1 LGHNA, CDR2 YNFKEQ. The CDR3 sequence is CASSQDWGAGGNQPQHF. The CDR3 nucleotides are TGTGCCAGCAGCCAAGATTGGGGGGCGGGCGGCAATCAGCCCCAGCATTTT.

This clone was counted only a few times. The chain has TRBV7-8 and TRBJ2-7; TRBD1 aligns across 8 bases. Unmatched junction bases numbered 9, after V lost 3 bases and J lost 2 bases. Germline loops: CDR1 SGHVS, CDR2 FQNEAQ. The CDR3 length is 16 residues. CDR3 DNA: TGTGCCAGCAGCTTTTCCCCGGGACAGGCTACCTACGAGCAGTACTTC. Its protein product is CASSFSPGQATYEQYF.

This clone occurred once. Other DNA sequences in this specimen translate into the identical CDR3. This chain joins TRBV10-3 and TRBJ2-7; weak D call: TRBD2 (5 bases). CDR1 and CDR2 (germline): ENHRY, SYGVKD. CDR3 length: 16 residues. The germline V and J ends were trimmed by 4 bases and 6 bases, with 22 bases remaining between them. CDR3 sequence reads: CAISVLGLATSGEQYF. The CDR3 DNA reads as TGTGCCATCAGTGTTCTCGGGCTAGCTACCTCGGGCGAGCAGTACTTC.

The chain carries TRBV7-9 and TRBJ2-3, with D perhaps TRBD2 (5 bases). The germline CDR1 and CDR2 sequences are SEHNR and FQNEAQ (reference sequence). V dropped 7 bases and J dropped 2 bases, with 16 bases sitting between them. The CDR3 has 15 amino acids. The CDR3, as DNA: TGTGCCAGCATTGAGCGGAAAACGATCACAGATACGCAGTATTTT. This translates into CASIERKTITDTQYF.

The genes are TRBV7-9 and TRBJ2-7; weak D call: TRBD1 (6 bases). V lost 5 bases, J lost 3 bases, and 8 bases lay in between. The CDR3 length is 12 residues. Germline CDR1 SEHNR, CDR2 FQNEAQ (reference sequence). In nucleotides, the CDR3 is TGTGCCAGCAGCACACAGGGCTACGAGCAGTACTTC. Its translation is CASSTQGYEQYF.

This clone was recorded a few times. Relative to the germline gene, one junction end is altered; a read error may explain this. The gene calls are TRBV2 and TRBJ2-1; D not resolved. The CDR3 loop spans 13 amino acids. The germline V gene encodes CDR1 SNHLY and CDR2 FYNNEI. This CDR3 reads CASSMGSFNEQFF. CDR3 nucleotide sequence: TGTGCCAGCAGCATGGGTTCCTTCAATGAGCAGTTCTTC.

This clone came up a few times. The chain couples TRBV5-4 to TRBJ2-1; 10 bases align to TRBD2. The CDR3 loop spans 18 amino acids. V shed 0 bases and J 3 bases; nucleotides not matched to a gene: 9. CDR1 is SGHNT and CDR2 is YYREEE in the germline V gene (reference sequence). In DNA form, the CDR3 reads TGTGCCAGCAGCTTGGCCGGGCTAGCGGGAGCAAACTACAATGAGCAGTTCTTC. This sequence encodes CASSLAGLAGANYNEQFF.

This CDR3 is CATSRYGVNTDTQYF. Here the CDR3 DNA reads TGTGCCACCAGCAGGTACGGAGTCAACACAGATACGCAGTATTTT. V usage is TRBV15 and J usage is TRBJ2-3; unclear D gene. The ends were cut back, 3 bases at V and 2 bases at J, with 12 bases in the middle. This CDR3 spans 15 amino acids. CDR1 and CDR2 from the germline V gene are LNHNV and YYDKDF (reference sequence). The full variable domain, in which reference TRBV15 and TRBJ2-3 provide the parts outside the CDR3, is DAMVIQNPRYQVTQFGKPVTLSCSQTLNHNVMYWYQQKSSQAPKLLFHYYDKDFNNEADTPDNFQSRRPNTSFCFLDIRSPGLGDTAMYLCATSRYGVNTDTQYFGPGTRLTVL.

This clone was observed a handful of times. This chain links TRBV9 with TRBJ2-3, with no clear D. Germline-derived CDR1 and CDR2 are SGDLS and YYNGEE. V lost 0 bases, J lost 4 bases, and 6 bases lay in between. This CDR3 comprises 13 residues. The CDR3 spells CASSVVGADTQYF. The CDR3 nucleotides are TGTGCCAGCAGCGTAGTTGGGGCAGATACGCAGTATTTT.

This clone has only a few counts. The rearrangement links TRBV15 to TRBJ2-3, with D unresolved. Per the germline V gene, CDR1 is LNHNV and CDR2 is YYDKDF (reference sequence). Deletions cut 0 bases from V and 0 bases from J, with 16 bases between. This CDR3 region has 18 residues. The CDR3 loop reads CATSRDSPGRASTDTQYF. In DNA, the CDR3 is TGTGCCACCAGCAGAGATTCCCCCGGCAGAGCGAGCACAGATACGCAGTATTTT. The variable domain in full, with the rest retrieved from reference TRBV15 and TRBJ2-3, is DAMVIQNPRYQVTQFGKPVTLSCSQTLNHNVMYWYQQKSSQAPKLLFHYYDKDFNNEADTPDNFQSRRPNTSFCFLDIRSPGLGDTAMYLCATSRDSPGRASTDTQYFGPGTRLTVL.

The table lists this clone with a few counts. The same CDR3 can be traced to other DNA sequences in this sample. This chain joins TRBV7-9 and TRBJ1-2; no clear D gene. The germline V and J ends were trimmed by 2 bases and 3 bases, with 4 bases remaining between them. The CDR3 length is 12 residues. CDR1 and CDR2 from the germline V gene are SEHNR and FQNEAQ (reference sequence). The DNA for the CDR3 is TGTGCCAGCAGCTTACGTGACTATGGCTACACCTTC. Its translation: CASSLRDYGYTF.

This sequence joins TRBV6-1 and TRBJ2-7; 11 bases agree with TRBD2. The CDR3 extends over 14 amino acids. The germline V gene encodes CDR1 MNHNS and CDR2 SASEGT. After removal of 5 bases from V and 2 bases from J, the junction contained 2 bases not matched to a gene. CDR3 region: CASSSTSGTYEQYF. Here the CDR3 DNA reads TGTGCCAGCAGTTCGACTAGCGGGACCTACGAGCAGTACTTC.

The V gene is TRBV7-6, the J gene TRBJ2-3; no clear D. V lost 1 base to trimming and J lost 5 bases, with 7 bases between them. The CDR3 totals 13 residues. CDR1 and CDR2 from the germline V gene are SGHVS and FNYEAQ. As DNA, the CDR3 is TGTGCCAGCAGCTTAGTGTCCAAAGATACGCAGTATTTT. Residues: CASSLVSKDTQYF.

This clone was counted only a few times. J is TRBJ1-1 and V is TRBV29-1; no definite D call. The CDR3 loop spans 11 amino acids. Trimming removed 4 bases at V and 3 bases at J, with 6 bases between. Germline CDR1 SQVTM, CDR2 ANQGSEA. The CDR3 spells CSVARYTEAFF. The CDR3 nucleotides are TGCAGCGTTGCTCGGTACACTGAAGCTTTCTTT.

A remark on this clone: This CDR3 is also generated by other DNA sequences in the sample. The chain joins TRBV7-3 to TRBJ2-1; 10 bases are a match to TRBD2. Trimming cost V 5 bases and J 4 bases; bases outside gene matches: 5. Per the germline V gene, CDR1 is SGHTA and CDR2 is FQGTGA. This CDR3 region has 15 residues. The CDR3 protein is CASSPSSGSYNEQFF. In nucleotides, the CDR3 is TGTGCCAGCAGCCCTTCTAGCGGGAGTTACAATGAGCAGTTCTTC.

This clone has a handful of counts. The chain uses TRBV15 and TRBJ2-4, with a weak D call TRBD2 (5 bases). Germline V gene lookup returns CDR1 LNHNV and CDR2 YYDKDF (reference sequence). The CDR3 contains 13 residues. V lost 6 bases to trimming and J lost 10 bases, with 16 bases between them. The CDR3 DNA reads TGTGCCACCAGGGAGAGCGGTCAAGGTATTCAGTACTTC. It translates to CATRESGQGIQYF.

The chain couples TRBV7-6 to TRBJ2-5; D is unclear. V shed 7 bases and J shed 2 bases, with 11 bases lying between them. The CDR3 has 13 residues. CDR1 and CDR2 from the germline V gene are SGHVS and FNYEAQ. The CDR3 loop is CASTDGPQETQYF. DNA for the CDR3: TGTGCCAGCACGGATGGACCACAAGAGACCCAGTACTTC.

This clone was counted between two and nine times. The V gene is TRBV7-2, the J gene TRBJ2-1, with 10 bases identical to TRBD2. The ends lost 5 bases at V and 6 bases at J; junction bases unmatched: 7. Germline CDR1 and CDR2: SGHTA and FQGNSA. The CDR3 totals 15 residues. As DNA, the CDR3 is TGTGCCAGCAGCCCGCTAGCGGGGGTTCTCAATGAGCAGTTCTTC. It encodes CASSPLAGVLNEQFF.

The chain recombines TRBV5-4 with TRBJ1-1; TRBD1 aligns across 7 bases. With 0 bases clipped from V and 3 bases from J, the junction kept 5 bases outside the gene matches. The CDR3 is made up of 15 amino acids. Looked up from germline, CDR1 is SGHNT and CDR2 is YYREEE (reference sequence). CDR3 in DNA: TGTGCCAGCAGCTTGGTCGGGACAGAGTACACTGAAGCTTTCTTT. Its translation: CASSLVGTEYTEAFF.

The J gene is TRBJ2-2, the V gene TRBV7-9, with 7 nucleotides matching TRBD2. Germline V CDR1 and CDR2: SEHNR, FQNEAQ (reference sequence). This CDR3 comprises 14 residues. The J segment lost 7 bases and the V segment lost 6 bases, leaving 8 bases of the junction unmatched. This CDR3 is CASRIHSGGGELFF. The CDR3, as DNA: TGTGCCAGCAGGATCCACTCGGGAGGCGGGGAGCTGTTTTTT.

In its sample, this clone was seen a few times. The chain combines TRBV27 with TRBJ2-3; possible D gene TRBD2, 6 bases. Trimming took off 3 bases at V and 4 bases at J, with 20 bases between the two ends. From germline, CDR1 is MNHEY and CDR2 SMNVEV (reference sequence). This CDR3 spans 17 amino acids. The CDR3 loop is CASSFLAAGKAPDTQYF. Written as DNA, the CDR3 is TGTGCCAGCAGTTTTTTAGCGGCGGGAAAGGCCCCAGATACGCAGTATTTT.

V gene TRBV7-9 combines with J gene TRBJ1-2; 7 bases align to TRBD1. Losses at the gene ends were 0 bases for V and 2 bases for J; bases not matched to a gene: 3. Germline V gene data show CDR1 as SEHNR and CDR2 as FQNEAQ (reference sequence). The CDR3 has 15 residues. DNA of the CDR3: TGTGCCAGCAGCTTAGCGGAGGGACAGAACTATGGCTACACCTTC. This encodes CASSLAEGQNYGYTF.